Listed here are 24 T cell receptor beta chains from one sample, sequenced in a study of vaccination and CD4 T cells after COVID-19. Researchers used the Oncomine TCR Beta short-read assay to sequence DNA from cultured CD4+ T cells. TCRdb called the PCR reads again in MiXCR, with one record for every CDR3 protein. The sample yields around 17,000 distinct CDR3 sequences, roughly three quarters seen once. Indicated treatment: approximately nine-day PBMC culture with coronavirus spike peptide pools or control peptides (ViraFEST assay). Their antigen targets remain unknown. Material for sequencing was CD4+ T cells from blood, cultured in vitro. The receptors here all came from a human donor who had recovered from COVID-19.

This chain joins TRBV2 and TRBJ1-5, with 7 bases lining up with TRBD1. Germline-derived CDR1 and CDR2 are SNHLY and FYNNEI. J gave up 4 bases and V 7 bases, and 7 bases lay outside the gene matches. The CDR3 length is 14 residues. The CDR3, as DNA: TGTGCCAGCACCAGTGGGACAGATAATCAGCCCCAGCATTTT. Translated, it gives CASTSGTDNQPQHF.

This clonotype has a single count. The chain recombines TRBV7-2 with TRBJ2-6; 16 bases are shared with TRBD2. This CDR3 has 21 residues. The ends lost 1 base at V and 1 base at J; junction bases unmatched: 7. Germline lookup yields CDR1 SGHTA and CDR2 FQGNSA. CDR3 bases: TGTGCCAGCAGCTTAGTTGGGGGACTAGCGGGAGGGCAGTCTGGGGCCAACGTCCTGACTTTC. This sequence encodes CASSLVGGLAGGQSGANVLTF.

V gene TRBV20-1 combines with J gene TRBJ1-6; D may be TRBD1 (6 bases). This CDR3 spans 16 amino acids. From germline, CDR1 is DFQATT and CDR2 SNEGSKA (reference sequence). V shed 0 bases and J shed 5 bases, with 14 bases lying between them. The CDR3 protein is CSARDGGGTNNSPLHF. The CDR3 DNA is TGCAGTGCTAGAGATGGGGGGGGCACTAATAATTCACCCCTCCACTTT.

The chain employs TRBV6-5 and TRBJ1-2; D call uncertain. Trimming stripped 2 bases from V and 0 bases from J, with 10 bases between. The germline gives CDR1 MNHEY, CDR2 SVGAGI. This CDR3 is 15 amino acids long. The CDR3 sequence is CASSYAVGANYGYTF. DNA for the CDR3: TGTGCCAGCAGTTACGCTGTGGGAGCTAACTATGGCTACACCTTC.

CDR3 sequence: CASSYSRRAYGYTF. CDR3 DNA sequence: TGTGCCAGCAGTTACTCGCGGAGGGCCTATGGCTACACCTTC. The chain has TRBV6-5 and TRBJ1-2; D gene ambiguous. V lost 0 bases and J lost 4, with 9 bases in between. This CDR3 comprises 14 residues. Per germline, CDR1 MNHEY and CDR2 SVGAGI.

This sequence joins TRBV19 and TRBJ2-5, with TRBD2 matching over 11 bases. Germline CDR1 reads LNHDA; CDR2 reads SQIVND (reference sequence). The V and J ends lost 0 bases and 0 bases, in that order; junction bases with no gene match: 6. The CDR3 runs 18 residues. The CDR3 DNA reads TGTGCCAGTAGTATAGATCATCTAGCGGGGGGCCACCAAGAGACCCAGTACTTC. Its translation: CASSIDHLAGGHQETQYF. The variable domain in full, with the rest retrieved from reference TRBV19 and TRBJ2-5, is DGGITQSPKYLFRKEGQNVTLSCEQNLNHDAMYWYRQDPGQGLRLIYYSQIVNDFQKGDIAEGYSVSREKKESFPLTVTSAQKNPTAFYLCASSIDHLAGGHQETQYFGPGTRLLVL.

This clonotype has a handful of counts. The chain couples TRBV9 to TRBJ2-7; possibly TRBD1 for D (5 bases). The germline CDR1 and CDR2 sequences are SGDLS and YYNGEE. V lost 2 bases, J lost 2 bases, and 8 bases lay in between. The CDR3 is 13 residues long. This CDR3 reads CASSVAGTYEQYF. The CDR3 DNA sequence: TGTGCCAGCAGCGTGGCAGGGACCTACGAGCAGTACTTC.

The rearrangement joins TRBV20-1 to TRBJ1-2; no firm D call. Looked up from germline, CDR1 is DFQATT and CDR2 is SNEGSKA (reference sequence). V lost 5 bases, J lost 4 bases, and 11 bases lay in between. The CDR3 length is 12 residues. CDR3 coding DNA: TGCAGTGCTTCCCGGACCCTCTATGGCTACACCTTC. The encoded protein is CSASRTLYGYTF.

The chain couples TRBV6-1 to TRBJ2-7, with no clear D. There are 15 residues in the CDR3. Trimming shortened V by 5 bases and J by 2 bases, and 16 bases separated the two germline ends. Germline loops: CDR1 MNHNS, CDR2 SASEGT. The DNA of the CDR3 is TGTGCCAGCAGTCTTTTACCAACGACCACCTACGAGCAGTACTTC. It translates to CASSLLPTTTYEQYF.

CDR3 nucleotides: TGTGCCAGTAGACAGGGGGCGCGAATGAAGTCCGAAGCTTTCTTT. Protein product: CASRQGARMKSEAFF. V and J are TRBV19 and TRBJ1-1; 9 nucleotides align to TRBD1. The CDR3 has 15 amino acids. J was trimmed by 8 bases and V by 6 bases; bases with no gene match: 13. Germline V lookup: CDR1 LNHDA, CDR2 SQIVND (reference sequence).

This chain joins TRBV7-6 and TRBJ1-3; no firm D call. Germline CDR1 and CDR2: SGHVS and FNYEAQ. Trimming shortened V by 0 bases and J by 2 bases, and 11 bases separated the two germline ends. The CDR3 length is 16 residues. CDR3 sequence reads: CASSLAPGRAGNTIYF. The CDR3 DNA sequence: TGTGCCAGCAGCTTAGCGCCCGGGCGAGCTGGAAACACCATATATTTT.

Only a few counts were recorded for this clonotype. CDR3 sequence (DNA): TGTGCCAGCAGATCCCTCGAGCCCAGCTACGAGCAGTACTTC. Protein product: CASRSLEPSYEQYF. V is TRBV6-1 and J is TRBJ2-7; D unclear. The V gene lost 6 bases and the J gene lost 3 bases, with 15 bases spanning the gap. This CDR3 has 14 amino acids. CDR1 is MNHNS and CDR2 is SASEGT in the germline V gene.

The rearrangement links TRBV12-3 or TRBV12-4 to TRBJ2-3; D may be TRBD1 or TRBD2 (5 bases each). Trimming took 5 bases from V and 0 from J, leaving 9 bases between them. The CDR3 has 14 amino acids. DNA for the CDR3: TGTGCCAGCAGTCTGGGACGGAGCACAGATACGCAGTATTTT. This sequence encodes CASSLGRSTDTQYF.

The chain carries TRBV27 and TRBJ2-3; the match to TRBD2 covers 12 bases. The V gene's germline CDR1 is MNHEY and CDR2 SMNVEV (reference sequence). V dropped 4 bases and J dropped 1; count of bases not matched to a gene: 9. This CDR3 spans 18 amino acids. The CDR3 here is CASSSRLAGVLGTDTQYF. CDR3 DNA: TGTGCCAGCAGTTCCCGACTAGCGGGGGTGCTGGGCACAGATACGCAGTATTTT.

The chain carries TRBV2 and TRBJ2-2; no reliable D call. Germline V gene lookup returns CDR1 SNHLY and CDR2 FYNNEI. The length of the CDR3 is 14 residues. Trimming pared 4 bases from V and 1 base from J, leaving 7 bases between. Here the CDR3 DNA reads TGTGCCAGCAGTGGTTTGCGGAACACCGGGGAGCTGTTTTTT. Translating gives CASSGLRNTGELFF.

This rearrangement joins TRBV24-1 to TRBJ2-3, with D tentatively TRBD2 (5 bases). V was cut by 3 bases and J by 3 bases, with 9 bases left in between. Germline CDR1 reads KGHDR; CDR2 reads SFDVKD. The CDR3 is 14 residues long. The CDR3 loop reads CATSDPSGTDTQYF. In DNA, the CDR3 is TGTGCCACCAGTGATCCTTCGGGAACAGATACGCAGTATTTT.

The chain has TRBV15 and TRBJ2-7, with TRBD1 matching over 9 bases. The CDR3 is 16 residues long. V gave up 2 bases and J gave up 3 bases; unmatched junction bases: 8. The V gene's germline CDR1 is LNHNV and CDR2 YYDKDF (reference sequence). For the CDR3, the DNA is TGTGCCACCAGCAGACGTCTAGGGACAGGGATCTACGAGCAGTACTTC. Its translation: CATSRRLGTGIYEQYF.

The chain employs TRBV27 and TRBJ1-5; 7 bases map to TRBD1. Germline values: CDR1 MNHEY, CDR2 SMNVEV (reference sequence). CDR3 length: 15 amino acids. V trimming: 5 bases; J trimming: 6 bases; junction bases outside the gene matches: 10. CDR3 region: CASSPILTGFQPQHF. The CDR3 nucleotides read TGTGCCAGCAGTCCTATCCTGACAGGGTTTCAGCCCCAGCATTTT.

The gene calls are TRBV2 and TRBJ1-2; 8 positions agree with TRBD1. The length of the CDR3 is 17 residues. Germline V gene data show CDR1 as SNHLY and CDR2 as FYNNEI. V was clipped by 1 base and J by 3 bases; unmatched bases: 10. For the CDR3, the DNA is TGTGCCAGCAGTGAAGGGACAGGGCGAGTATTGGACTATGGCTACACCTTC. Residues: CASSEGTGRVLDYGYTF.

This clonotype was recorded once. The V and J genes are TRBV20-1 and TRBJ1-3, with D uncertain. This CDR3 spans 13 amino acids. Germline V CDR1 and CDR2: DFQATT, SNEGSKA (reference sequence). V was trimmed by 7 bases and J by 1 base, leaving 11 bases between them. In DNA, the CDR3 is TGCAGTGTTATCCGTGCGTCTGGAAACACCATATATTTT. Translating gives CSVIRASGNTIYF.

J is TRBJ2-2 and V is TRBV11-3, with D perhaps being TRBD1 or TRBD2 (5 bases each). The CDR3 sequence is 17 residues long. Germline loops: CDR1 SGHNT, CDR2 YENEEA. V lost 1 base and J 2 bases, leaving 14 bases between the germline ends. The CDR3 DNA sequence: TGTGCCAGCAGCTTAGGGACGGGGCAGGGAAACACCGGGGAGCTGTTTTTT. This codes for CASSLGTGQGNTGELFF.

V usage is TRBV2 and J usage is TRBJ2-5; 8 nucleotides match TRBD2. Trimming at V came to 5 bases and at J to 4 bases, leaving 6 bases not matched to a gene. This CDR3 comprises 14 residues. Germline CDR1 and CDR2: SNHLY and FYNNEI. The CDR3 loop is CASSTTSAGETQYF. The CDR3 nucleotides read TGTGCCAGCAGTACGACTAGCGCTGGAGAGACCCAGTACTTC.

The V and J genes are TRBV6-1 and TRBJ2-7, with a possible D match to TRBD2 (6 bases). The CDR3 extends over 17 amino acids. Trimming pared 5 bases from V and 3 bases from J, leaving 23 bases between. Germline CDR1 reads MNHNS; CDR2 reads SASEGT. The CDR3 sequence: CASSHPPLTAGYYEQYF. The CDR3 bases are TGTGCCAGCAGTCACCCTCCCCTCACGGCGGGGTACTACGAGCAGTACTTC.

The chain couples TRBV11-2 to TRBJ2-7; tentative D call: TRBD2 (7 bases). CDR1 SGHAT and CDR2 FQNNGV come from the germline V gene. CDR3 length: 14 residues. The germline V and J ends were trimmed by 5 bases and 3 bases, with 14 bases remaining between them. The CDR3 is CASSLRGGVYEQYF. The CDR3 DNA reads as TGTGCCAGCAGCCTAAGGGGGGGAGTCTACGAGCAGTACTTC.